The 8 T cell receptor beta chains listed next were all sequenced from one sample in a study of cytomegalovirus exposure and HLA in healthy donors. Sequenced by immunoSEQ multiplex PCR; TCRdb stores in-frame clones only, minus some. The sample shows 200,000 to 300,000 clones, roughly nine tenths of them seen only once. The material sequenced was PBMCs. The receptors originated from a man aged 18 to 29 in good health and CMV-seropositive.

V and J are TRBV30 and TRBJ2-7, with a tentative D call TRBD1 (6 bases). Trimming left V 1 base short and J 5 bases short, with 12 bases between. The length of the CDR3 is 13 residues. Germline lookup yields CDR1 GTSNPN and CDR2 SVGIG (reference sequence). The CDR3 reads CAWSGTGRNEQYF. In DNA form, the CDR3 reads TGTGCCTGGAGTGGAACAGGGCGGAACGAGCAGTACTTC.

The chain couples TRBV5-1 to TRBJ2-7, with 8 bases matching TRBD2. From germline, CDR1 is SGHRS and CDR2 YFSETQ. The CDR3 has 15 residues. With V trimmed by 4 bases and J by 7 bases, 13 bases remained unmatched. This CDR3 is CASSSQLAATREQYF. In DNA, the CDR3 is TGCGCCAGCAGCAGCCAACTAGCGGCCACACGAGAGCAGTACTTC.

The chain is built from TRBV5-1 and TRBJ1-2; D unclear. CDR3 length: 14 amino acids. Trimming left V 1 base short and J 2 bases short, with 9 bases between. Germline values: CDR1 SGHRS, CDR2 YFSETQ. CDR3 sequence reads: CASSLRSENYGYTF. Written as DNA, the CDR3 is TGCGCCAGCAGCTTGCGATCTGAGAACTATGGCTACACCTTC.

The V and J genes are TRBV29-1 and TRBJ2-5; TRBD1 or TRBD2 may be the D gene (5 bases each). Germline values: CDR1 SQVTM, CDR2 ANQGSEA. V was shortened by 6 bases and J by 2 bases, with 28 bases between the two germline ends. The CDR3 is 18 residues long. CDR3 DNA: TGCAGCGTCGAGAAATCGGGACCGATTTCTAACCCTCAAGAGACCCAGTACTTC. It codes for CSVEKSGPISNPQETQYF. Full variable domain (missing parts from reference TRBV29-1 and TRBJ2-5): SAVISQKPSRDICQRGTSLTIQCQVDSQVTMMFWYRQQPGQSLTLIATANQGSEATYESGFVIDKFPISRPNLTFSTLTVSNMSPEDSSIYLCSVEKSGPISNPQETQYFGPGTRLLVL.

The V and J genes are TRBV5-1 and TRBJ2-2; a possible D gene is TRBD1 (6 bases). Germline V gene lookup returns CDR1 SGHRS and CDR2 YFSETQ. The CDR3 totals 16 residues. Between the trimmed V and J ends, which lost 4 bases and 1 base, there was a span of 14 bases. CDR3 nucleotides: TGCGCCAGCAGCCCCGTTTCACAGGGGAACACCGGGGAGCTGTTTTTT. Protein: CASSPVSQGNTGELFF.

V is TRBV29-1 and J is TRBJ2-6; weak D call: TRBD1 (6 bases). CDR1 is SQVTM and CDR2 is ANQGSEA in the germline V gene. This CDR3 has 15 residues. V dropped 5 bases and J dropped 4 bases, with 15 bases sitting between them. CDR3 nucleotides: TGCAGCGTTTCGGCAGGGGCGAACGGGGCCAACGTCCTGACTTTC. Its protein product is CSVSAGANGANVLTF.

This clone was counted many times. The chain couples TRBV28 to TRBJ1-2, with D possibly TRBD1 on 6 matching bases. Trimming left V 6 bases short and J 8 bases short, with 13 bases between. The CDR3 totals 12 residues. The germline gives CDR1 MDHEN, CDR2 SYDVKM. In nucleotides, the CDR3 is TGTGCCAGCAGGGGGGCAGACTTGGGCTACACCTTC. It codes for CASRGADLGYTF.

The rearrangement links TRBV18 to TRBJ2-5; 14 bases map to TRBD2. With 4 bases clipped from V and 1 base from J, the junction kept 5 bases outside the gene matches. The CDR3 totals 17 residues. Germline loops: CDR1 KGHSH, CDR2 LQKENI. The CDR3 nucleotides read TGTGCCAGCTCACACGGGACTAGCGGGAGTGGCCAAGAGACCCAGTACTTC. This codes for CASSHGTSGSGQETQYF.